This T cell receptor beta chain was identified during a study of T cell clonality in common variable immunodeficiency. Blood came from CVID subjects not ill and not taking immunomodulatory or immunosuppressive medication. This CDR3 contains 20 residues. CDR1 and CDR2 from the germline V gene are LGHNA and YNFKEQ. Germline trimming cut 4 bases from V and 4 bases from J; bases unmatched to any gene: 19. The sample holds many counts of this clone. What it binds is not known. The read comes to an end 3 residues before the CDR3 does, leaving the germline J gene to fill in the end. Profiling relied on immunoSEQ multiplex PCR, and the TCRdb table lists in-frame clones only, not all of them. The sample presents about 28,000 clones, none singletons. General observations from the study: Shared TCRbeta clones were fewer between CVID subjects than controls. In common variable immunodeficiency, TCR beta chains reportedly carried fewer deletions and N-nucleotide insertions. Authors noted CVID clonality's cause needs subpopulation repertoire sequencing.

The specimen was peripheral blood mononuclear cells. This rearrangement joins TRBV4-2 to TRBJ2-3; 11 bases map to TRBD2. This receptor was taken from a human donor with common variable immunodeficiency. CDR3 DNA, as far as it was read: TGTGCCAGCAGCCCCTCTATGATAGCGGGGGGGCCTATGGGCGCAGATACG. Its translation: CASSPSMIAGGPMGADT. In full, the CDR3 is CASSPSMIAGGPMGADTQYF.